The 28 T cell receptor beta chains below were found in one sample sequenced in a study of cytomegalovirus exposure and HLA in healthy donors. The PCR was carried out with 60 Vbeta primers and 13 Jbeta primers. The assay was immunoSEQ multiplex PCR, and TCRdb's table has in-frame clones only and misses some. Of around 190,000 clones listed, roughly 80% are singletons. Sequenced: PBMCs. Every receptor here comes from a woman aged 18-35 years in good health and CMV-seronegative.

This clone is a singleton in its sample. The V and J genes are TRBV11-2 and TRBJ2-2, with 8 bases that match TRBD1. The CDR3 loop spans 14 amino acids. V gave up 5 bases and J gave up 5 bases; unmatched junction bases: 4. The germline V gene encodes CDR1 SGHAT and CDR2 FQNNGV. The CDR3 nucleotides read TGTGCCAGCAGCCCCCGGACAGGGACCGGGGAGCTGTTTTTT. Residues: CASSPRTGTGELFF.

This sequence joins TRBV12-5 and TRBJ1-1, with unresolved D. Trimming took off 5 bases at V and 3 bases at J, with 10 bases between the two ends. Germline V gene data show CDR1 as LGHNT and CDR2 as FRNRAP. The CDR3 is made up of 13 amino acids. In DNA, the CDR3 is TGTGCTAGTGGTCCCCCAACGGACACTGAAGCTTTCTTT. Translation: CASGPPTDTEAFF. Full variable domain (outside the CDR3, taken from reference TRBV12-5 and TRBJ1-1): DARVTQTPRHKVTEMGQEVTMRCQPILGHNTVFWYRQTMMQGLELLAYFRNRAPLDDSGMPKDRFSAEMPDATLATLKIQPSEPRDSAVYFCASGPPTDTEAFFGQGTRLTVV.

CDR3 sequence (DNA): TGTGCCAGCAGTTTCGTCTTAACCAAGAGACAGGGGGTTTATCAGCCCCAGCATTTT. Translating gives CASSFVLTKRQGVYQPQHF. The chain combines TRBV28 with TRBJ1-5; 9 bases fit TRBD1. Per germline, CDR1 MDHEN and CDR2 SYDVKM. With 3 bases clipped from V and 5 bases from J, the junction kept 17 bases outside the gene matches. This CDR3 has 19 residues.

This chain connects TRBV30 to TRBJ2-1; a weak D match, TRBD2 (6 bases). Germline values: CDR1 GTSNPN, CDR2 SVGIG (reference sequence). The V end was cut by 3 bases, the J end by 8 bases, with 17 bases between. This CDR3 is 14 amino acids long. CDR3 loop: CAWSAGGTSDEQFF. In nucleotides, the CDR3 is TGTGCCTGGAGCGCTGGGGGGACTTCGGATGAGCAGTTCTTC.

This chain links TRBV7-9 with TRBJ1-4, with TRBD1 as a possible D gene (6 bases). Germline CDR1 SEHNR, CDR2 FQNEAQ (reference sequence). The CDR3 consists of 14 residues. The V end was cut by 5 bases, the J end by 8 bases, with 15 bases between. As DNA, the CDR3 is TGTGCCAGCAGCATAAATCTGAGGGGGGAAAAACTGTTTTTT. It specifies CASSINLRGEKLFF.

The chain has TRBV2 and TRBJ2-2, with D perhaps matching TRBD2 (6 bases). The CDR3 is made up of 15 amino acids. Germline lookup yields CDR1 SNHLY and CDR2 FYNNEI. The V end lost 8 bases, the J end lost 4 bases, and 17 bases lay between the germline ends. CDR3 sequence: CASRGRAGPTGELFF. For the CDR3, the DNA is TGTGCCAGCCGTGGACGGGCGGGGCCCACCGGGGAGCTGTTTTTT. Supplemented by reference TRBV2 and TRBJ2-2, the full variable domain reads EPEVTQTPSHQVTQMGQEVILRCVPISNHLYFYWYRQILGQKVEFLVSFYNNEISEKSEIFDDQFSVERPDGSNFTLKIRSTKLEDSAMYFCASRGRAGPTGELFFGEGSRLTVL.

The J gene is TRBJ1-5, the V gene TRBV7-5. TRBV7-5 is tagged as a pseudogene. This CDR3 is built from 15 residues. The CDR3 here is CALQAGARGNQPQHF. The CDR3 DNA reads as TGTGCCCTTCAGGCGGGGGCGCGTGGCAATCAGCCCCAGCATTTT.

This clone occurred a few times. At one end, the junction sequence differs from germline, possibly due to a read error. This CDR3 is CASSLEQGGGELFF. CDR3 DNA sequence: TGTGCCAGTAGTCTAGAGCAGGGCGGCGGGGAGCTGTTTTTT. V is TRBV19 and J is TRBJ2-2; a possible D gene is TRBD1 (5 bases). The germline gives CDR1 LNHDA, CDR2 SQIVND (reference sequence). The length of the CDR3 is 14 residues.

V gene TRBV23-1 combines with J gene TRBJ1-4, with 8 bases aligning to TRBD1. TRBV23-1 is noted as an ORF with a role that remains uncertain. Germline trimming cut 6 bases from V and 6 bases from J; bases unmatched to any gene: 6. CDR3 length: 14 amino acids. The CDR3 sequence is CASSLQGQDEKLFF. As DNA, the CDR3 is TGCGCCAGCAGCCTACAGGGACAGGATGAAAAACTGTTTTTT.

The genes are TRBV19 and TRBJ1-2; D gene uncertain. From germline, CDR1 is LNHDA and CDR2 SQIVND (reference sequence). Deletions cut 1 base from V and 5 bases from J, with 11 bases between. This CDR3 region has 14 residues. CDR3 amino acids: CASSIVQAAYGYTF. The CDR3 DNA reads TGTGCCAGTAGTATAGTCCAGGCAGCTTATGGCTACACCTTC.

The chain joins TRBV29-1 to TRBJ1-2; tentative D call: TRBD1 (5 bases). The germline CDR1 and CDR2 sequences are SQVTM and ANQGSEA. V lost 2 bases and J 5 bases, leaving 9 bases between the germline ends. This CDR3 comprises 12 residues. CDR3 loop: CSVEMTAYGYTF. CDR3 nucleotides: TGCAGCGTTGAAATGACAGCTTATGGCTACACCTTC. The full variable domain, with the rest looked up from reference TRBV29-1 and TRBJ1-2, is SAVISQKPSRDICQRGTSLTIQCQVDSQVTMMFWYRQQPGQSLTLIATANQGSEATYESGFVIDKFPISRPNLTFSTLTVSNMSPEDSSIYLCSVEMTAYGYTFGSGTRLTVV.

The gene calls are TRBV5-1 and TRBJ2-1, with 13 positions matching TRBD2. Germline CDR1 reads SGHRS; CDR2 reads YFSETQ. This CDR3 spans 20 amino acids. J gave up 4 bases and V 4 bases, and 17 bases lay outside the gene matches. CDR3 residues: CASSQPGLAGQTSLYNEQFF. The CDR3 bases are TGCGCCAGCAGCCAACCGGGACTAGCGGGACAAACCTCCCTATACAATGAGCAGTTCTTC. The variable domain in full, completed from reference TRBV5-1 and TRBJ2-1, reads KAGVTQTPRYLIKTRGQQVTLSCSPISGHRSVSWYQQTPGQGLQFLFEYFSETQRNKGNFPGRFSGRQFSNSRSEMNVSTLELGDSALYLCASSQPGLAGQTSLYNEQFFGPGTRLTVL.

The table lists this clone with a count of one. The CDR3 spells CASSFGRGASYEQYF. The CDR3 bases are TGTGCCAGCAGCTTCGGACGGGGGGCTTCCTACGAGCAGTACTTC. The J gene is TRBJ2-7, the V gene TRBV7-2, with D maybe TRBD2 (7 bases). Germline CDR1 is SGHTA and CDR2 is FQGNSA. The CDR3 has 15 amino acids. Trimming took 3 bases from V and 1 from J, leaving 13 bases between them. The whole variable domain, filled in from reference TRBV7-2 and TRBJ2-7, reads GAGVSQSPSNKVTEKGKDVELRCDPISGHTALYWYRQSLGQGLEFLIYFQGNSAPDKSGLPSDRFSAERTGGSVSTLTIQRTQQEDSAVYLCASSFGRGASYEQYFGPGTRLTVT.

The chain joins TRBV7-2 to TRBJ2-7, with 14 bases lining up with TRBD2. Germline CDR1 SGHTA, CDR2 FQGNSA. This CDR3 has 16 residues. V dropped 5 bases and J dropped 7; count of bases not matched to a gene: 10. CDR3 nucleotide sequence: TGTGCCAGCAGCGCCCGGACTAGCGGGAGGCAGGGGGAGCAGTACTTC. Amino acid sequence: CASSARTSGRQGEQYF.

The chain recombines TRBV11-2 with TRBJ1-1; possible D gene TRBD1, 5 bases. The V gene lost 3 bases and the J gene lost 1 base, with 12 bases spanning the gap. The CDR3 has 15 residues. CDR1 SGHAT and CDR2 FQNNGV come from the germline V gene. DNA for the CDR3: TGTGCCAGCAGCTTCGGAGGGGAAGGGAACACTGAAGCTTTCTTT. Its protein product is CASSFGGEGNTEAFF.

The CDR3 sequence: CASAQTSPDTQYF. The CDR3 bases are TGCGCCAGCGCCCAGACTAGTCCAGATACGCAGTATTTT. The J gene is TRBJ2-3, the V gene TRBV10-1; D perhaps matches TRBD2 (6 bases). This CDR3 has 13 amino acids. Germline lookup yields CDR1 WNHNN and CDR2 SYGVQD (reference sequence). V was clipped by 8 bases and J by 4 bases, with 13 bases between them.

This rearrangement joins TRBV19 to TRBJ2-2; no clear D gene. Per germline, CDR1 LNHDA and CDR2 SQIVND (reference sequence). This CDR3 region has 15 residues. Trimming removed 4 bases from V and 2 bases from J, with 11 bases in between. The CDR3 reads CASSKTVANTGELFF. CDR3 bases: TGTGCCAGTAGTAAGACGGTAGCTAACACCGGGGAGCTGTTTTTT.

This sequence joins TRBV29-1 and TRBJ2-3; D is unresolved. The V end lost 4 bases, the J end lost 3 bases, and 8 bases lay between the germline ends. CDR1 is SQVTM and CDR2 is ANQGSEA in the germline V gene. The CDR3 loop spans 12 amino acids. Here the CDR3 DNA reads TGCAGCGTTGGTTCACGGACAGATACGCAGTATTTT. It is translated as CSVGSRTDTQYF.

The chain employs TRBV5-1 and TRBJ2-2, with 7 bases matching TRBD1. This CDR3 comprises 17 residues. CDR1 and CDR2 from the germline V gene are SGHRS and YFSETQ. J gave up 7 bases and V 4 bases, and 16 bases lay outside the gene matches. In DNA form, the CDR3 reads TGCGCCAGCAGCCAACTAATTACAGGGGTTGGTAACGGGGAGCTGTTTTTT. It encodes CASSQLITGVGNGELFF. The whole variable domain, filled in from reference TRBV5-1 and TRBJ2-2, reads KAGVTQTPRYLIKTRGQQVTLSCSPISGHRSVSWYQQTPGQGLQFLFEYFSETQRNKGNFPGRFSGRQFSNSRSEMNVSTLELGDSALYLCASSQLITGVGNGELFFGEGSRLTVL.

J is TRBJ2-1 and V is TRBV2; possibly TRBD1 for D (5 bases). The CDR3 extends over 17 amino acids. CDR1 is SNHLY and CDR2 is FYNNEI in the germline V gene. Trimming removed 3 bases from V and 1 base from J, with 16 bases in between. The CDR3 here is CASSDYLGRVSYNEQFF. CDR3 DNA: TGTGCCAGCAGTGATTATCTAGGCAGGGTGTCCTACAATGAGCAGTTCTTC.

The chain couples TRBV18 to TRBJ2-2, with 7 bases fitting TRBD1. Germline CDR1 is KGHSH and CDR2 is LQKENI. V lost 3 bases to trimming and J lost 1 base; unmatched junction nucleotides: 5. This CDR3 comprises 16 residues. The CDR3 loop reads CASSPPGTENTGELFF. CDR3 nucleotide sequence: TGTGCCAGCTCACCTCCCGGGACAGAGAACACCGGGGAGCTGTTTTTT. The full variable domain, its missing parts supplied by reference TRBV18 and TRBJ2-2, is NAGVMQNPRHLVRRRGQEARLRCSPMKGHSHVYWYRQLPEEGLKFMVYLQKENIIDESGMPKERFSAEFPKEGPSILRIQQVVRGDSAAYFCASSPPGTENTGELFFGEGSRLTVL.

This clone was observed a few times. The V gene is TRBV10-1, the J gene TRBJ1-1, with TRBD1 matching 7 bases. Trimming took 6 bases from V and 0 from J; bases not matched to a gene: 16. This CDR3 contains 18 residues. The germline CDR1 and CDR2 sequences are WNHNN and SYGVQD (reference sequence). The CDR3 loop is CASSPRQGSTIMNTEAFF. In DNA form, the CDR3 reads TGCGCCAGCAGCCCTAGACAGGGTTCAACTATAATGAACACTGAAGCTTTCTTT.

The genes are TRBV7-2 and TRBJ2-2; TRBD1 matches 8 bases. The CDR3 runs 15 residues. Per the germline V gene, CDR1 is SGHTA and CDR2 is FQGNSA. V was clipped by 2 bases and J by 4 bases; unmatched bases: 3. DNA of the CDR3: TGTGCCAGCAGCTTAACGACAGGGGTCACCGGGGAGCTGTTTTTT. Its translation: CASSLTTGVTGELFF. The entire variable domain, with the rest obtained from reference TRBV7-2 and TRBJ2-2, is as follows: GAGVSQSPSNKVTEKGKDVELRCDPISGHTALYWYRQSLGQGLEFLIYFQGNSAPDKSGLPSDRFSAERTGGSVSTLTIQRTQQEDSAVYLCASSLTTGVTGELFFGEGSRLTVL.

This clone was seen more than once but under ten times. The V call is TRBV4-1, the J call TRBJ1-4; 7 positions match TRBD1. Germline V gives CDR1 MGHRA, CDR2 YSYEKL. CDR3 length: 15 residues. V dropped 3 bases and J dropped 8; count of bases not matched to a gene: 9. The CDR3 region is CASSHELTGREKLFF. The CDR3 bases are TGCGCCAGCAGCCATGAACTGACAGGGAGGGAAAAACTGTTTTTT.

In its sample, this clone was seen a few times. The V gene is TRBV6-5, the J gene TRBJ2-7, with D possibly TRBD1 on 5 matching bases. Between the trimmed V and J ends, which lost 4 bases and 3 bases, there was a span of 7 bases. The CDR3 consists of 12 residues. Per germline, CDR1 MNHEY and CDR2 SVGAGI. This CDR3 reads CASSSTGYEQYF. The CDR3 region has the DNA TGTGCCAGCAGTTCAACAGGCTACGAGCAGTACTTC.

The CDR3 is CASSPGMGQVHEQYF. In nucleotides, the CDR3 is TGTGCCAGCAGCCCAGGAATGGGACAGGTCCACGAGCAGTACTTC. J is TRBJ2-7 and V is TRBV11-2; 8 bases align to TRBD1. This CDR3 has 15 amino acids. CDR1 is SGHAT, CDR2 FQNNGV, per germline. The J segment lost 5 bases and the V segment lost 5 bases, leaving 11 bases of the junction unmatched.

This clone was found a few times. The chain joins TRBV20-1 to TRBJ1-4; a possible D gene is TRBD1 (5 bases). This CDR3 spans 11 amino acids. Per germline, CDR1 DFQATT and CDR2 SNEGSKA (reference sequence). The chain's CDR3 is CRGGAGEKLFF. In nucleotides, the CDR3 is TGCAGGGGCGGGGCGGGGGAAAAACTGTTTTTT.

The genes are TRBV5-6 and TRBJ2-3; possibly TRBD1 for D (6 bases). V was pared by 3 bases and J by 6 bases, with 17 bases between. Germline V gene data show CDR1 as SGHDT and CDR2 as YYEEEE. This CDR3 is 15 amino acids long. CDR3 DNA sequence: TGTGCCAGCAGCTCATCGGGACACCCGGCCGATACGCAGTATTTT. Residues: CASSSSGHPADTQYF. Filled out from reference TRBV5-6 and TRBJ2-3, the complete variable domain reads DAGVTQSPTHLIKTRGQQVTLRCSPKSGHDTVSWYQQALGQGPQFIFQYYEEEERQRGNFPDRFSGHQFPNYSSELNVNALLLGDSALYLCASSSSGHPADTQYFGPGTRLTVL.